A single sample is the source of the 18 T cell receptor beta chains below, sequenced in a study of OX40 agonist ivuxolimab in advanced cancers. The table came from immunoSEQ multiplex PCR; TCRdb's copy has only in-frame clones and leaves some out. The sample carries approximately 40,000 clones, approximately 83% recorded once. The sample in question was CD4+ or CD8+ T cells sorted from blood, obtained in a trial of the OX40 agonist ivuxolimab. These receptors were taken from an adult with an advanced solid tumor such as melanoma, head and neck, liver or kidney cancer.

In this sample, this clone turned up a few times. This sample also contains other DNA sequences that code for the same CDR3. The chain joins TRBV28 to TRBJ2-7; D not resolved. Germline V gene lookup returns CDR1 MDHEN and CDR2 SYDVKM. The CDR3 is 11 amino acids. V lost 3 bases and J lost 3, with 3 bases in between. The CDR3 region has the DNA TGTGCCAGCAGTTTGGGCTACGAGCAGTACTTC. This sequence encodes CASSLGYEQYF.

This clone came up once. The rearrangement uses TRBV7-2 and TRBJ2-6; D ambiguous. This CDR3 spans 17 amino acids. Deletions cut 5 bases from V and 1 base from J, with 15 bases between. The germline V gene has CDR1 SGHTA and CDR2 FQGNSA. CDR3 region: CASSRIYSDSGANVLTF. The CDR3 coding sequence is TGTGCCAGCAGCCGCATCTACAGCGATTCTGGGGCCAACGTCCTGACTTTC.

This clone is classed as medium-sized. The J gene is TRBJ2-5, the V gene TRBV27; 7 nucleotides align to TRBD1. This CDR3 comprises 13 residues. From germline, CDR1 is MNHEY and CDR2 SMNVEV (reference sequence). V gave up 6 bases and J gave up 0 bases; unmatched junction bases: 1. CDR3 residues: CASRDRNQETQYF. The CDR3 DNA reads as TGTGCCAGCAGGGACAGGAACCAAGAGACCCAGTACTTC.

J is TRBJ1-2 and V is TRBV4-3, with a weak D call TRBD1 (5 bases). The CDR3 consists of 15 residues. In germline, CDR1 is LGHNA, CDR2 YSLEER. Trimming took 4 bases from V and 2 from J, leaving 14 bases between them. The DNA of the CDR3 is TGCGCCAGCAGCCCAGGCTTCGGGGGGAACTATGGCTACACCTTC. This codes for CASSPGFGGNYGYTF.

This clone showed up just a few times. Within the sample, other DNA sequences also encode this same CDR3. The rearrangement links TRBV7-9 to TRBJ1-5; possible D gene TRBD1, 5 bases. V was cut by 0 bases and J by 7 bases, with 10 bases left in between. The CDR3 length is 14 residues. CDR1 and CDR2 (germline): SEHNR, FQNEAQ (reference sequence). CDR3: CASSLAGGGQPQHF. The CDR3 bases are TGTGCCAGCAGCTTAGCGGGGGGAGGACAGCCCCAGCATTTT.

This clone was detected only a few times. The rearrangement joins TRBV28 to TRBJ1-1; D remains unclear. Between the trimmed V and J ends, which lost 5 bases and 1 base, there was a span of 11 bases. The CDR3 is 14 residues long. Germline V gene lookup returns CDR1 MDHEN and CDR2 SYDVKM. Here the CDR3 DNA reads TGTGCCAGCAGTCCCCGGGGTGGGAACACTGAAGCTTTCTTT. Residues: CASSPRGGNTEAFF.

The CDR3 spells CASSFAGGSGGELFF. CDR3 in DNA: TGTGCCAGCAGCTTCGCAGGGGGCAGTGGCGGGGAGCTGTTTTTT. V gene TRBV7-3 combines with J gene TRBJ2-2; 8 bases map to TRBD1. This CDR3 contains 15 residues. With V trimmed by 3 bases and J by 7 bases, 7 bases remained unmatched. CDR1 and CDR2 from the germline V gene are SGHTA and FQGTGA.

The CDR3 here is CASSLLGQETQYF. CDR3 nucleotides: TGTGCCAGCAGTTTACTCGGCCAAGAGACCCAGTACTTC. This chain uses TRBV27 with TRBJ2-5; no clear D. V shed 2 bases and J shed 1 base, with 5 bases lying between them. From germline, CDR1 is MNHEY and CDR2 SMNVEV (reference sequence). This CDR3 has 13 residues.

The CDR3 region is CASSPLGASYEQYF. CDR3 nucleotide sequence: TGTGCCAGCAGCCCCCTTGGGGCTTCTTACGAGCAGTACTTC. V usage is TRBV25-1 and J usage is TRBJ2-7; TRBD1 is a possible D gene (5 bases). Germline assignment: CDR1 MGHDK and CDR2 SYGVNS. Trimming removed 6 bases at V and 4 bases at J, with 16 bases between. This CDR3 contains 14 residues.

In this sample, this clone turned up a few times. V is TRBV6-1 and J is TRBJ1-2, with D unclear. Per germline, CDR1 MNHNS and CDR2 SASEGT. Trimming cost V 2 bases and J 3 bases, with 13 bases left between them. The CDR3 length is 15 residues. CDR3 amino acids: CASSELSPRYYGYTF. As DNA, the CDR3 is TGTGCCAGCAGTGAATTGTCCCCCAGATACTATGGCTACACCTTC.

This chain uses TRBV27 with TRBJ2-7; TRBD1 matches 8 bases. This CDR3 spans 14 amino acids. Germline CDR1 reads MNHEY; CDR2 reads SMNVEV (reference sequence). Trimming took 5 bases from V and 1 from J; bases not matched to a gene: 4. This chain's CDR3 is CASSLQGGSYEQYF. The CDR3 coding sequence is TGTGCCAGCAGTCTACAGGGGGGATCCTACGAGCAGTACTTC.

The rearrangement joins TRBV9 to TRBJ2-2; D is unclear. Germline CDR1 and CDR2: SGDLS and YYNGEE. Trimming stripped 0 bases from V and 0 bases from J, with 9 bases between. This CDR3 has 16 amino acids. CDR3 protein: CASSVGAGPNTGELFF. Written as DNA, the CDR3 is TGTGCCAGCAGCGTAGGGGCAGGCCCGAACACCGGGGAGCTGTTTTTT.

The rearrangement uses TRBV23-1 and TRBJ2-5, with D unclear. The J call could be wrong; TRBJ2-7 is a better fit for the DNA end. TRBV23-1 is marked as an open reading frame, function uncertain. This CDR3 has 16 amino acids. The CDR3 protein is CASSQSDGSPSYEQYF. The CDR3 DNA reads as TGCGCCAGCAGTCAATCGGACGGATCACCCTCCTACGAGCAGTACTTC.

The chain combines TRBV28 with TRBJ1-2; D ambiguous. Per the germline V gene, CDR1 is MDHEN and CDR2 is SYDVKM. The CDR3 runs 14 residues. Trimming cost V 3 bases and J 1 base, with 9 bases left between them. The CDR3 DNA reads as TGTGCCAGCAGTTTTTCCCCAAATAACTATGGCTACACCTTC. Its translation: CASSFSPNNYGYTF.

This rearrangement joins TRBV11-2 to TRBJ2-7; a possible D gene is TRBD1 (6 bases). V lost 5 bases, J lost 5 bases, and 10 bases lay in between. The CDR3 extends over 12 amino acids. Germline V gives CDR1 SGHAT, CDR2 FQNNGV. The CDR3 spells CASSPRGHEQYF. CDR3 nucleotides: TGTGCCAGCAGCCCCAGGGGTCACGAGCAGTACTTC.

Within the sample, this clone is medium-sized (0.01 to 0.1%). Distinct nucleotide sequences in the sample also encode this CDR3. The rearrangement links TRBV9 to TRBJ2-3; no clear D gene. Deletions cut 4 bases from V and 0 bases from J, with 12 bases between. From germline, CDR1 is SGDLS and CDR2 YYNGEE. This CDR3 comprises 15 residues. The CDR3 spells CASSSWTASTDTQYF. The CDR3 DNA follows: TGTGCCAGCAGCTCCTGGACGGCTAGCACAGATACGCAGTATTTT.

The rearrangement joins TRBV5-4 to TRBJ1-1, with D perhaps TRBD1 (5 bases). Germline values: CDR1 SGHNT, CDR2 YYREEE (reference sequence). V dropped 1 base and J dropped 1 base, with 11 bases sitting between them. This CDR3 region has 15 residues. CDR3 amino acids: CASSLLVGENTEAFF. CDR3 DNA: TGTGCCAGCAGCTTGCTGGTAGGGGAGAACACTGAAGCTTTCTTT.

The DNA of the CDR3 is TGCGCCAGCAGCCAAGATAAGGGGACGGAAAAACTGTTTTTT. Translating it yields CASSQDKGTEKLFF. The chain joins TRBV4-1 to TRBJ1-4, with D possibly being TRBD1 (5 bases). Germline values: CDR1 MGHRA, CDR2 YSYEKL. The CDR3 is made up of 14 amino acids. Trimming cost V 0 bases and J 8 bases, with 10 bases left between them.